This paragraph reports one T cell receptor (beta chain). Data came from immunoSEQ multiplex PCR; TCRdb stores just in-frame clones and leaves some out. The sample holds around 16,000 clones, 70% to 90% seen once. The data are from a study of blood T cell repertoires in COVID-19. Study details: The samples span acute and convalescent COVID-19 from the United States, Italy and Spain.

Germline CDR1 is SGHDT and CDR2 is YYEEEE. The V and J ends lost 4 bases and 2 bases respectively, with 14 bases between them. This CDR3 has 15 residues. Sequencing used peripheral blood. The J gene is TRBJ2-3, the V gene TRBV5-6, with D perhaps matching TRBD2 (5 bases). This clonotype was sampled from a human donor in a cohort sampled during active COVID-19. CDR3 region: CASSASGHYTDTQYF. The CDR3 coding sequence is TGTGCCAGCAGCGCCAGCGGTCATTACACAGATACGCAGTATTTT.